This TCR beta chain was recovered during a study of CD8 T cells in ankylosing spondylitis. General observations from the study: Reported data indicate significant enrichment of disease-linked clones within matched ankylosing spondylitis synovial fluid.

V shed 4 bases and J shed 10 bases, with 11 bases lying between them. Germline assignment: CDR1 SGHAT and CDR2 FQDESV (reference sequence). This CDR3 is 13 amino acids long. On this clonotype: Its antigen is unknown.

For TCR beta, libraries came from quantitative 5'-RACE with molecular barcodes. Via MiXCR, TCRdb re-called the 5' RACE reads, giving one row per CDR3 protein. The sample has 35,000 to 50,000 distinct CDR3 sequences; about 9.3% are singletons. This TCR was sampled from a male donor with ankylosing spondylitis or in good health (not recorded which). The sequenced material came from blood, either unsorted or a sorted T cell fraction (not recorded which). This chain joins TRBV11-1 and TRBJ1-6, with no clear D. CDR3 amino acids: CASSSDTKSPLHF. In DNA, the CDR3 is TGTGCCAGCAGCTCGGATACCAAGTCACCCCTCCACTTT.